The T cell receptor (beta chain) described here comes from a study of shared clonotypes between healthy human individuals. Donors included only healthy HIV-negative adults lacking recent acute infections or vaccinations. Several immunoSEQ plates received, in even portions, the genomic DNA of each subset. The repertoire was sequenced with immunoSEQ multiplex PCR; TCRdb's copy has only in-frame clones and lacks some. This table holds roughly 500,000 clones, 79% found once. The germline gives CDR1 MDHEN, CDR2 SYDVKM. The CDR3 has 14 residues. Trimming shortened V by 4 bases and J by 8 bases, and 17 bases separated the two germline ends.

The chain combines TRBV28 with TRBJ1-2; D ambiguous. The sequencing input was PBMCs. This TCR derives from a woman aged 40 to 50 in good health. Some clones in this sample may be carry-over from other donors' samples. The CDR3 coding sequence is TGTGCCAGCAGTTCGGGCCTCGCACGACGGGGCTACACCTTC. As protein: CASSSGLARRGYTF.